This T cell receptor (beta chain) derives from a study of identical twins. Template switching introduced a universal primer site, and the cDNA bore unique molecular identifiers. MiXCR was run by TCRdb on the 5' RACE reads, yielding one entry per CDR3 protein. Of approximately 670,000 distinct CDR3 sequences in the sample, approximately 6.1% are singletons; the top ten hold roughly 1.6%. In this sample, this clonotype turned up a few times. Germline-derived CDR1 and CDR2 are MGHRA and YSYEKL. The CDR3 covers 16 residues. V lost 0 bases and J lost 9, with 20 bases in between. The material sequenced was naive T cells sorted from blood. The receptor was derived from a man aged 18 to 29 in good health. The rearrangement uses TRBV4-1 and TRBJ2-5, with a possible D match to TRBD2 (6 bases). The CDR3 here is CASSQESGPTPGAQYF. CDR3 bases: TGCGCCAGCAGCCAAGAAAGCGGGCCAACTCCGGGGGCCCAGTACTTC.